This TCR beta chain was sequenced during a study of T cell responses to AZD1222 COVID-19 vaccine. The study, taken as a whole, reports: Among vaccine-associated CD4 TCRs, coverage spanned spike, with dominance at 160-218 and 743-854. Only a handful of individuals given AZD1222 were seropositive at baseline. Clonal diversity was possibly underestimated, and white British individuals and females predominated among donors. Increases in Spike-specific TCR breadth and depth were seen after two AZD1222 doses.

V was shortened by 7 bases and J by 4 bases, with 16 bases between the two germline ends. The V gene's germline CDR1 is LNHDA and CDR2 SQIVND (reference sequence). The CDR3 consists of 14 residues. Libraries were prepared by immunoSEQ multiplex PCR; TCRdb keeps only in-frame clonotypes and omits some of them. This sample yields around 130,000 clones, of which around 89% are seen a single time; about 3.1% belongs to the top ten. In the case of this clone: Its antigen is undetermined.

The clonotype comes from an adult in good health. The material sequenced was peripheral blood, taken on day 0 of AZD1222 vaccination. The chain uses TRBV19 and TRBJ1-2; D is unclear. The CDR3 protein is CASTPGRRLYGYTF. The CDR3 DNA is TGTGCCAGTACCCCCGGACGGCGCCTCTATGGCTACACCTTC.